This T cell receptor beta chain was captured by sequencing in a study of shared clonotypes between healthy human individuals. The protocol was immunoSEQ multiplex PCR, while the TCRdb copy is restricted to in-frame clones and leaves out a portion. The sample yields around 1.4 million clones, 98% to 99% seen once. Germline V gene lookup returns CDR1 KGHSH and CDR2 LQKENI. The CDR3 spans 15 residues. V lost 3 bases to trimming and J lost 0 bases, with 12 bases between them. Sequenced input: naive CD4+ T cells sorted from blood. As to subset: CD45RA+ positively selected. The chain has TRBV18 and TRBJ2-7; possible D gene TRBD2, 5 bases. The receptor was derived from a man aged 25-40 years in good health. CDR3 sequence reads: CASSPQTSTSYEQYF. Written as DNA, the CDR3 is TGTGCCAGCTCACCCCAAACTAGTACCTCCTACGAGCAGTACTTC. Variable domain in full (rest from reference TRBV18 and TRBJ2-7): NAGVMQNPRHLVRRRGQEARLRCSPMKGHSHVYWYRQLPEEGLKFMVYLQKENIIDESGMPKERFSAEFPKEGPSILRIQQVVRGDSAAYFCASSPQTSTSYEQYFGPGTRLTVT.